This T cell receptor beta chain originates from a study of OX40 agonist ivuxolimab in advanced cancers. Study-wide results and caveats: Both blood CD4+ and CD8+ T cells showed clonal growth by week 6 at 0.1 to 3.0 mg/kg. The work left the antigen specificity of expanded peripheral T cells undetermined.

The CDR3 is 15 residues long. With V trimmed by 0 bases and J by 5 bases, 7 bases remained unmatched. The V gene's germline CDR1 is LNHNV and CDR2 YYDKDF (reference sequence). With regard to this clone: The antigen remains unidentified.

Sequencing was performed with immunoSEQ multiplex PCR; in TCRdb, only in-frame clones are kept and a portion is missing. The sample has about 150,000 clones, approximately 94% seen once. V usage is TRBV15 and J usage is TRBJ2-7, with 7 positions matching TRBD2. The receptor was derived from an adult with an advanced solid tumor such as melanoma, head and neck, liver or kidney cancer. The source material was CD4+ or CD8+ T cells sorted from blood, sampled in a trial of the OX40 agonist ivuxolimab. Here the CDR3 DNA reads TGTGCCACCAGCAGAGATCTTGGCGGGAGAAACGAGCAGTACTTC. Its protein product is CATSRDLGGRNEQYF.